The clone carrying this T cell receptor (beta chain) was counted once. Its antigen is undetermined. This sample is drawn from a study of shared clonotypes between healthy human individuals. Whole-study context: Each donor's CD4 naive and CD4 memory cells filled three plates apiece, CD8 naive two, and CD8 memory one.

Naive CD8 cells lacked CD45RO and underwent positive selection for CCR7, leaving out terminally differentiated effector memory CD45RA+ cells. Every donor was a Caucasian adult from Nashville, Tennessee. Study results and limitations: There were few donors, and this limited the genetic and exposure-history diversity represented. Naive subsets typically showed greater estimated richness than memory subsets.

Assay: immunoSEQ multiplex PCR; the TCRdb copy retains only in-frame clones and omits some. The sample carries around 1,900,000 clones, 80% to 95% recorded once. This CDR3 is built from 12 residues. Trimming pared 4 bases from V and 8 bases from J, leaving 9 bases between. From germline, CDR1 is SGHDN and CDR2 FVKESK. The J gene is TRBJ2-1, the V gene TRBV14; no clear D. This clonotype was obtained from a young man in good health. Some clones in this sample may be carry-over from other donors' samples. The sample taken for sequencing was naive CD8+ T cells from PBMCs. This CDR3 reads CASSLGIDEQFF. The CDR3 bases are TGTGCCAGCAGCCTTGGGATTGATGAGCAGTTCTTC.